Presented here are 20 T cell receptor beta chains from one specimen sequenced in a study of blood T cells in healthy people across ages (dated by TCRdb to between 2014 and 2017). Receptors were amplified or captured by 5' RACE. The instrument given in TCRdb is Illumina HiSeq 2500. A second roughly 7 to 11 cycle PCR used a sample-barcoded 5' primer and a J-beta primer mix. In-frame beta chains were kept once TCRdb had trimmed the public reads at Q25 with fastp and called clones with MiXCR. Every distinct CDR3 protein forms one entry, paired with its most common genes and DNA. The sample profile shows under 800,000 distinct CDR3 sequences; 21% of them were found once. Around 3.4% of the sample comes from the top ten. Sequenced: blood. Receptors were obtained from a man aged 65-85 years in good health.

This clonotype was seen more than once but under ten times. V is TRBV7-9 and J is TRBJ2-5, with D hard to call. The germline CDR1 and CDR2 sequences are SEHNR and FQNEAQ (reference sequence). CDR3 size: 13 residues. V was shortened by 5 bases and J by 2 bases, with 9 bases between the two germline ends. The CDR3 DNA sequence: TGTGCCAGCAGCGTCTACGGACAAGAGACCCAGTACTTC. Encoded protein: CASSVYGQETQYF.

This chain joins TRBV3-1 and TRBJ2-1; 9 bases agree with TRBD2. This CDR3 contains 15 residues. CDR1 is LGHDT and CDR2 is YNNKEL in the germline V gene (reference sequence). Losses at the gene ends were 6 bases for V and 5 bases for J; bases not matched to a gene: 8. Written as DNA, the CDR3 is TGTGCCAGCAGTCTGACTAGCGGAGCAAACAATGAGCAGTTCTTC. Its protein is CASSLTSGANNEQFF.

This clonotype was seen a handful of times. CDR3 bases: TGTGCCAGCAGTTTTTCCGGGACAGCGAATGAGCAGTTCTTC. This translates into CASSFSGTANEQFF. The chain couples TRBV28 to TRBJ2-5; 7 nucleotides line up with TRBD1. The J call may be wrong; the DNA end is better matched by TRBJ2-1. Germline values: CDR1 MDHEN, CDR2 SYDVKM. The CDR3 length is 14 residues.

The table lists this clonotype with many counts. The rearrangement uses TRBV7-9 and TRBJ1-6; tentative D call: TRBD1 (5 bases). The CDR3 runs to 17 residues. V shed 5 bases and J shed 6 bases, with 20 bases lying between them. The V gene's germline CDR1 is SEHNR and CDR2 FQNEAQ (reference sequence). CDR3 amino acids: CASSVGPGTEINSPLHF. For the CDR3, the DNA is TGTGCCAGCAGCGTCGGACCCGGGACCGAGATTAATTCACCCCTCCACTTT.

To note about this clonotype: At one end, the junction sequence differs from germline, possibly due to a read error. J is TRBJ2-4 and V is TRBV7-2; a weak D match, TRBD2 (6 bases). The CDR3 length is 17 residues. CDR1 is SGHTA and CDR2 is FQGNSA in the germline V gene. In DNA form, the CDR3 reads TGTGCCAACAGCTTAAGTTTCGGGAGTTTAGCCAAAAACATTCAGTACTTC. It codes for CANSLSFGSLAKNIQYF.

In this sample, this clonotype turned up a few times. The chain carries TRBV28 and TRBJ2-5, with TRBD1 identical over 7 bases. Trimming removed 6 bases from V and 4 bases from J; junction bases left unmatched: 11. The CDR3 totals 15 residues. The germline V gene encodes CDR1 MDHEN and CDR2 SYDVKM. Here the CDR3 reads CASSTRQGVTETQYF. CDR3 DNA: TGTGCCAGCAGCACCCGACAGGGAGTAACAGAGACCCAGTACTTC.

This clonotype was counted only a few times. This chain connects TRBV20-1 to TRBJ2-4; 7 bases match TRBD2. Germline V CDR1 and CDR2: DFQATT, SNEGSKA (reference sequence). Trimming removed 0 bases from V and 6 bases from J; junction bases left unmatched: 5. The CDR3 runs to 14 residues. In nucleotides, the CDR3 is TGCAGTGCTAGAGATCAAGGGAGGGGAAACATTCAGTACTTC. Its translation is CSARDQGRGNIQYF.

The rearrangement joins TRBV3-1 to TRBJ1-4; D perhaps matches TRBD1 (5 bases). This CDR3 comprises 16 residues. V lost 1 base to trimming and J lost 11 bases, with 20 bases between them. Germline assignment: CDR1 LGHDT and CDR2 YNNKEL (reference sequence). The CDR3, as DNA: TGTGCCAGCAGCCAAGTTGCGCAGGGCCCCAACTTGAAACTGTTTTTT. It specifies CASSQVAQGPNLKLFF.

The chain recombines TRBV3-1 with TRBJ2-1; D remains ambiguous. The CDR3 is 15 amino acids. Between the trimmed V and J ends, which lost 2 bases and 1 base, there was a span of 9 bases. Germline CDR1 is LGHDT and CDR2 is YNNKEL (reference sequence). In DNA form, the CDR3 reads TGTGCCAGCAGCCAAAGGACGGAATCCTACAATGAGCAGTTCTTC. The encoded protein is CASSQRTESYNEQFF.

The J gene is TRBJ2-2, the V gene TRBV20-1; D is perhaps TRBD1 (5 bases). Deletions cut 3 bases from V and 7 bases from J, with 15 bases between. The CDR3 is 14 amino acids. Germline lookup yields CDR1 DFQATT and CDR2 SNEGSKA (reference sequence). CDR3 loop: CSASTTGRNGELFF. The CDR3 DNA follows: TGCAGTGCTAGTACAACAGGAAGGAACGGGGAGCTGTTTTTT.

The chain recombines TRBV6-5 with TRBJ2-2; D gene unclear. There are 14 residues in the CDR3. V shed 4 bases and J shed 4 bases, with 10 bases lying between them. Germline CDR1 MNHEY, CDR2 SVGAGI. CDR3 nucleotides: TGTGCCAGCAGTTTGGGATGGATCACCGGGGAGCTGTTTTTT. This gives the protein CASSLGWITGELFF.

This clonotype has just a few counts. V and J are TRBV6-1 and TRBJ2-7; D not resolved. The V and J ends lost 1 base and 7 bases respectively, with 11 bases between them. The CDR3 length is 13 residues. CDR1 is MNHNS, CDR2 SASEGT, per germline. CDR3 region: CASSEVSPWEQYF. CDR3 nucleotides: TGTGCCAGCAGTGAAGTCTCACCATGGGAGCAGTACTTC.

Regarding this clonotype: A clone one base away is much larger, so this may be a read error. The chain employs TRBV7-8 and TRBJ2-5; D perhaps matches TRBD1 (6 bases). The DNA end is a closer match to TRBJ2-7, so the J assignment may be wrong. This CDR3 spans 14 amino acids. Germline CDR1 and CDR2: SGHVS and FQNEAQ. Written as DNA, the CDR3 is TGTGCCAGCAGCTTAGCGAACAGGGACTACGAGCAGTACTTC. Translating it yields CASSLANRDYEQYF.

The rearrangement uses TRBV20-1 and TRBJ2-7; TRBD1 is a possible D gene (5 bases). The V gene lost 5 bases and the J gene lost 5 bases, with 19 bases spanning the gap. CDR1 is DFQATT and CDR2 is SNEGSKA in the germline V gene (reference sequence). This CDR3 region has 14 residues. The CDR3 here is CSAPRARQGNEQYF. The CDR3 nucleotides read TGCAGTGCTCCCAGAGCCAGGCAGGGCAACGAGCAGTACTTC.

The chain uses TRBV20-1 and TRBJ2-3; TRBD2 matches 12 bases. The CDR3 spans 16 residues. J was trimmed by 2 bases and V by 4 bases; bases with no gene match: 7. Per the germline V gene, CDR1 is DFQATT and CDR2 is SNEGSKA (reference sequence). The DNA of the CDR3 is TGCAGTGCTAAGCCCCGGACTAGCGGGAACACAGATACGCAGTATTTT. Amino acid sequence: CSAKPRTSGNTDTQYF.

The table lists this clonotype with a few counts. The rearrangement links TRBV21-1 to TRBJ2-6; TRBD1 was called by the table and not checked on the DNA. TRBV21-1 is labeled a pseudogene. The CDR3 is made up of 18 amino acids. This CDR3 reads CASSADRSFHAGANVLTF. The CDR3 nucleotides are TGTGCCAGCAGCGCCGACAGGTCCTTTCATGCTGGGGCCAACGTCCTGACTTTC.

In its sample, this clonotype was seen a few times. This chain links TRBV7-3 with TRBJ2-1, with 11 bases lining up with TRBD2. V dropped 7 bases and J dropped 5; count of bases not matched to a gene: 10. The length of the CDR3 is 16 residues. In germline, CDR1 is SGHTA, CDR2 FQGTGA. The CDR3 region has the DNA TGTGCCAGCAAAGTATCCGGGACTAGCGGTAACAATGAGCAGTTCTTC. It codes for CASKVSGTSGNNEQFF.

J is TRBJ2-5 and V is TRBV5-1, with TRBD2 matching 14 bases. Losses at the gene ends were 5 bases for V and 3 bases for J; bases not matched to a gene: 3. Germline CDR1 reads SGHRS; CDR2 reads YFSETQ. CDR3 length equals 15 residues. This chain's CDR3 is CASRLGLAGEETQYF. The CDR3 coding sequence is TGCGCCAGCAGGCTGGGACTAGCGGGAGAAGAGACCCAGTACTTC.

Comments on this clonotype: One end of the junction fails to match germline, which may point to a read error. The chain recombines TRBV5-1 with TRBJ2-5; the match to TRBD2 covers 7 bases. TRBJ2-1 matches the DNA end more closely, so the J call is doubtful. This CDR3 contains 15 residues. CDR1 and CDR2 (germline): SGHRS, YFSETQ. CDR3 in DNA: TGCGCCAGCAGCTCCAGCGGGACTTCCTACAATAAGCAGTTCTTC. Its translation: CASSSSGTSYNKQFF.

This clonotype was seen more than once but under ten times. The chain has TRBV6-1 and TRBJ1-1; maybe TRBD1 (5 bases). The germline gives CDR1 MNHNS, CDR2 SASEGT. The V end was cut by 6 bases, the J end by 2 bases, with 16 bases between. This CDR3 has 15 residues. Here the CDR3 DNA reads TGTGCCAGCAGCGGGACCACTACCCCCAACACTGAAGCTTTCTTT. Translated, it gives CASSGTTTPNTEAFF.